The clone carrying this T cell receptor (beta chain) was counted ten times or more. The antigen is not known. TCRdb re-derived calls from the reads in MiXCR, one entry per CDR3 protein. This table holds about 890,000 distinct CDR3 sequences, 31% found once. The data derive from a study of T cell repertoires in cytomegalovirus infection. Study findings and constraints: It was HLA-C-restricted CMV-specific TCR beta clonotypes that dominated the response ex vivo.

The length of the CDR3 is 16 residues. The V end lost 2 bases, the J end lost 6 bases, and 20 bases lay between the germline ends. Germline V gene data show CDR1 as ENHRY and CDR2 as SYGVKD. This clonotype was obtained from a human donor in good health (CMV status not recorded). Some clones in this sample may be carry-over from other donors' samples. The chain combines TRBV10-3 with TRBJ2-7, with TRBD1 as a possible D gene (6 bases). The starting material was cultured CD8+ T cells from PBMCs, obtained from culture after CMV antigen stimulation. The CDR3 bases are TGTGCCATCAGTGAGACCAACTGGGACACACTACGCGAGCAGTACTTC. Protein: CAISETNWDTLREQYF.